Below are 14 T cell receptor beta chains sequenced from a single sample in a study of blood T cell repertoires in COVID-19 (dated by TCRdb to the early 2020s). Library construction relied on the immunoSEQ multiplex PCR assay. The immuneACCESS repertoire file appears here via TCRdb, limited to in-frame rearrangements. These files lack a portion of the clones; in checked studies, under half of the deficit traces to unresolved V genes, and the cause of the others is not known. This sample is represented by approximately 170,000 clones; around four fifths of them were singletons. The top ten clones comprise 3.6% of the sample. Sequencing was performed on PBMCs or T cells enriched from blood (not recorded which). These receptors all come from a woman in her forties or fifties in a cohort exposed to, infected with or recovered from COVID-19 (not recorded which).

The chain recombines TRBV25-1 with TRBJ1-3, with D perhaps matching TRBD1 (5 bases). The CDR3 has 15 amino acids. Trimming took off 8 bases at V and 4 bases at J, with 18 bases between the two ends. Germline V gene sequence: CDR1 MGHDK, CDR2 SYGVNS. The chain's CDR3 is CASSNVGDWGNTIYF. CDR3 nucleotide sequence: TGTGCCAGCTCCAACGTAGGGGATTGGGGAAACACCATATATTTT.

The chain combines TRBV7-9 with TRBJ1-4, with D possibly matching TRBD1 (5 bases). The CDR3 is 14 residues long. Trimming cost V 5 bases and J 3 bases, with 10 bases left between them. The germline gives CDR1 SEHNR, CDR2 FQNEAQ (reference sequence). The CDR3 here is CASSPTVPNEKLFF. Written as DNA, the CDR3 is TGTGCCAGCAGCCCGACAGTCCCTAATGAAAAACTGTTTTTT.

The V and J genes are TRBV2 and TRBJ2-1, with 7 bases aligning to TRBD1. The germline V gene encodes CDR1 SNHLY and CDR2 FYNNEI. This CDR3 is 13 amino acids long. V shed 6 bases and J 4 bases; nucleotides not matched to a gene: 3. The CDR3 nucleotides are TGTGCCAGCAGGCCGGGACAGTACAATGAGCAGTTCTTC. Amino acids: CASRPGQYNEQFF.

In this sample, this clone turned up once. The rearrangement joins TRBV29-1 to TRBJ2-1, with TRBD2 matching 9 bases. Per germline, CDR1 SQVTM and CDR2 ANQGSEA. The CDR3 is 14 residues long. J was trimmed by 7 bases and V by 3 bases; bases with no gene match: 7. CDR3 DNA sequence: TGCAGCGTTGATTCTAGCGGGACGGGGAATGAGCAGTTCTTC. This codes for CSVDSSGTGNEQFF.

The chain combines TRBV7-2 with TRBJ2-1; perhaps TRBD2 as D (7 bases). This CDR3 has 16 residues. Germline V gene sequence: CDR1 SGHTA, CDR2 FQGNSA. V was shortened by 5 bases and J by 9 bases, with 23 bases between the two germline ends. DNA of the CDR3: TGTGCCAGCAGCCTATTCAGGAGGGGGGGGGCAAGTGAGCAGTTCTTC. Amino acid sequence: CASSLFRRGGASEQFF.

The chain carries TRBV7-8 and TRBJ1-5; D call uncertain. Between the trimmed V and J ends, which lost 5 bases and 4 bases, there was a span of 12 bases. CDR3 length: 14 amino acids. Germline assignment: CDR1 SGHVS and CDR2 FQNEAQ. CDR3 coding DNA: TGTGCCAGCAGCCCCAGGTCGGGAAATCAGCCCCAGCATTTT. Translation gives CASSPRSGNQPQHF.

This chain uses TRBV14 with TRBJ2-6; 7 nucleotides match TRBD1. CDR1 and CDR2 from the germline V gene are SGHDN and FVKESK. The V gene end was trimmed by 5 bases and the J gene end by 0 bases; junction bases not matched to a gene: 13. CDR3 length equals 19 residues. CDR3 residues: CASSDNYRGRSSGANVLTF. The CDR3 DNA reads as TGTGCCAGCAGCGACAACTACAGGGGCCGCAGCTCTGGGGCCAACGTCCTGACTTTC.

This clone appeared a few times. The chain uses TRBV7-2 and TRBJ1-6; D possibly corresponds to TRBD1 (5 bases). From germline, CDR1 is SGHTA and CDR2 FQGNSA. V lost 5 bases, J lost 6 bases, and 17 bases lay in between. This CDR3 comprises 16 residues. CDR3 DNA sequence: TGTGCCAGCAGCCCCCCAGGGTCCACGGTTAATTCACCCCTCCACTTT. This sequence encodes CASSPPGSTVNSPLHF.

The chain joins TRBV5-1 to TRBJ2-5, with D possibly TRBD2 on 7 matching bases. Trimming pared 4 bases from V and 4 bases from J, leaving 14 bases between. CDR1 is SGHRS, CDR2 YFSETQ, per germline. The CDR3 is 14 amino acids. CDR3 sequence: CASSPTGRGETQYF. CDR3 nucleotide sequence: TGCGCCAGCAGCCCAACAGGGAGGGGAGAGACCCAGTACTTC.

This chain connects TRBV11-2 to TRBJ1-1; D is perhaps TRBD1 (6 bases). The CDR3 sequence is 14 residues long. Germline CDR1 is SGHAT and CDR2 is FQNNGV. Trimming removed 0 bases from V and 2 bases from J, with 7 bases in between. Written as DNA, the CDR3 is TGTGCCAGCAGCTTAGACAGGGGTAACACTGAAGCTTTCTTT. Its protein is CASSLDRGNTEAFF. The full variable domain, in which reference TRBV11-2 and TRBJ1-1 provide the parts outside the CDR3, is EAGVAQSPRYKIIEKRQSVAFWCNPISGHATLYWYQQILGQGPKLLIQFQNNGVVDDSQLPKDRFSAERLKGVDSTLKIQPAKLEDSAVYLCASSLDRGNTEAFFGQGTRLTVV.

V usage is TRBV3-1 (or the pseudogene TRBV3-2) and J usage is TRBJ1-3; 7 positions match TRBD1. J gave up 0 bases and V 2 bases, and 7 bases lay outside the gene matches. Germline V gene data show CDR1 as LGHDT and CDR2 as YNNKEL (reference sequence). This CDR3 has 17 residues. CDR3 nucleotide sequence: TGTGCCAGCAGCCAATCGGACAGGCCTCGCTCTGGAAACACCATATATTTT. Protein product: CASSQSDRPRSGNTIYF.

The chain joins TRBV9 to TRBJ2-4, with 10 bases aligning to TRBD2. J lost 3 bases, V lost 0 bases, and 15 bases had no gene match. Germline CDR1 and CDR2: SGDLS and YYNGEE. The CDR3 runs to 20 residues. The CDR3 loop is CASSVGSGSGGPQIKNIQYF. CDR3 bases: TGTGCCAGCAGCGTAGGTTCGGGTAGCGGGGGGCCTCAGATCAAAAACATTCAGTACTTC. Full variable domain (outside the CDR3, taken from reference TRBV9 and TRBJ2-4): DSGVTQTPKHLITATGQRVTLRCSPRSGDLSVYWYQQSLDQGLQFLIQYYNGEERAKGNILERFSAQQFPDLHSELNLSSLELGDSALYFCASSVGSGSGGPQIKNIQYFGAGTRLSVL.

The chain joins TRBV19 to TRBJ2-1, with D tentatively TRBD2 (6 bases). Trimming removed 2 bases from V and 5 bases from J, with 13 bases in between. The CDR3 totals 15 residues. CDR1 and CDR2 from the germline V gene are LNHDA and SQIVND (reference sequence). CDR3 in DNA: TGTGCCAGTAGTATAATCTCCGGACTAAACAATGAGCAGTTCTTC. The encoded protein is CASSIISGLNNEQFF.

This clone was observed a single time. The chain uses TRBV6-2 or TRBV6-3 and TRBJ2-1, with 10 bases that match TRBD2. Per the germline V gene, CDR1 is MNHEY and CDR2 is SVGEGT. V shed 4 bases, J shed 0 bases, and the junction held 18 bases outside the gene matches. The CDR3 covers 21 residues. The CDR3 reads CASSFPFVAGGPLVSYNEQFF. Here the CDR3 DNA reads TGTGCCAGCAGTTTTCCATTTGTAGCGGGGGGACCCCTAGTCTCCTACAATGAGCAGTTCTTC.